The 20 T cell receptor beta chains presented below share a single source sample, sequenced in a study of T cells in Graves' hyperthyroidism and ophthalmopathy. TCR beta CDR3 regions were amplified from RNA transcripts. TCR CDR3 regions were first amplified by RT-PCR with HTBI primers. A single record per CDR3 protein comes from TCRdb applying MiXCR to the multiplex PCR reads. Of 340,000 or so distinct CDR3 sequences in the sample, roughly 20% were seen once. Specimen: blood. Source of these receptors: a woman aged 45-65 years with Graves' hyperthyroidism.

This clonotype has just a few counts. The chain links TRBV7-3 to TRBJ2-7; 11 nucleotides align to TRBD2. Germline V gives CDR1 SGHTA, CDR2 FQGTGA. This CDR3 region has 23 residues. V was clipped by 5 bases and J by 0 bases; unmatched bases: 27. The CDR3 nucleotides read TGTGCCAGCAGCCAAGAGTTTTCCCCCCGAGGTAGCGGGAGGGTCGCGCTCTCCTACGAGCAGTACTTC. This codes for CASSQEFSPRGSGRVALSYEQYF.

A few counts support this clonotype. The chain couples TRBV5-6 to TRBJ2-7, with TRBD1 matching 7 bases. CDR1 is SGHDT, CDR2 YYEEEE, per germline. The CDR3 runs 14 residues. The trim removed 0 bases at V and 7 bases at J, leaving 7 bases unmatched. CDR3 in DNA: TGTGCCAGCAGCTTGGGGGACAGCCTCTGGGAGCAGTACGTC. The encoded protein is CASSLGDSLWEQYV.

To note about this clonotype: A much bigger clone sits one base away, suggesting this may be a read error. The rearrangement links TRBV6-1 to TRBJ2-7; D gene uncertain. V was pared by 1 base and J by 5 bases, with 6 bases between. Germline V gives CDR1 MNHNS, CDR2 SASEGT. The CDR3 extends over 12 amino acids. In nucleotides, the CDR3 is TGTGCCAGCAGTGAAGGCGGCGACGAGCAGTACTTC. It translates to CASSEGGDEQYF.

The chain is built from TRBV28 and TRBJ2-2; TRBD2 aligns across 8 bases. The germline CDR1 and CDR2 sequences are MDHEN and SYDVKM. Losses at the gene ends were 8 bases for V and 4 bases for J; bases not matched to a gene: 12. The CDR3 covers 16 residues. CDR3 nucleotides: TGTGCCAGCTCCTCCGGGGGGGGCGTCCTCACCGGGGAGCTGTTTTTT. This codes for CASSSGGGVLTGELFF.

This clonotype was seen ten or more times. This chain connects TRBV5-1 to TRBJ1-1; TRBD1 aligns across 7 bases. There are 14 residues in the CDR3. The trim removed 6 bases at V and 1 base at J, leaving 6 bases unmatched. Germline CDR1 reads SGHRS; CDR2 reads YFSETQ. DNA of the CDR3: TGCGCCAGCACCTGGACAGGCGGGAACACTGAAGCTTTCTTT. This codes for CASTWTGGNTEAFF.

The CDR3: CASSYLGGDTQYF. The CDR3 coding sequence is TGTGCCAGTAGTTACCTCGGGGGTGATACGCAGTATTTT. The chain has TRBV19 and TRBJ2-3, with a tentative D call TRBD2 (6 bases). Germline CDR1 LNHDA, CDR2 SQIVND (reference sequence). The CDR3 loop spans 13 amino acids. The V gene lost 5 bases and the J gene lost 6 bases, with 12 bases spanning the gap.

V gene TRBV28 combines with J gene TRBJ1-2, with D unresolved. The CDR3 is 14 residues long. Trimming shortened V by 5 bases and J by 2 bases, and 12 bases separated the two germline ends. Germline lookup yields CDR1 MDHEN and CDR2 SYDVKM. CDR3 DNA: TGTGCCAGCAGTCCTCATCCCATCAACTATGGCTACACCTTC. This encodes CASSPHPINYGYTF.

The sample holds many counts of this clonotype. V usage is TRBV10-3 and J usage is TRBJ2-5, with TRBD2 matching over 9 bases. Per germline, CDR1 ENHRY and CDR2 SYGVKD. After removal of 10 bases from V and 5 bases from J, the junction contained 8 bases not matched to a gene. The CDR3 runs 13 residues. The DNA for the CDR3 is TGTGCCACCGCGGGGGGGCCTAGGGAGACCCAGTACTTC. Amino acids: CATAGGPRETQYF.

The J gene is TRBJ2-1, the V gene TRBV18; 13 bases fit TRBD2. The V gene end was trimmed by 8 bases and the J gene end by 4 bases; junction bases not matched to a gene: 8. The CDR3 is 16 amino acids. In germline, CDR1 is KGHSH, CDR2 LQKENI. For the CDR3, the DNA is TGTGCCAGCAGTCCTGAGACTAGCGGGGGGTACAATGAGCAGTTCTTC. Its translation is CASSPETSGGYNEQFF.

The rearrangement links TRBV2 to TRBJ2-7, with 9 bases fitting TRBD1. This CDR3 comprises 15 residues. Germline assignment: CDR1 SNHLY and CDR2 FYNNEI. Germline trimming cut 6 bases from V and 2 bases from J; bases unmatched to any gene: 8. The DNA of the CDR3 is TGTGCCAGCAGGGAAACCGGGACAGGGACCTACGAGCAGTACTTC. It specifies CASRETGTGTYEQYF.

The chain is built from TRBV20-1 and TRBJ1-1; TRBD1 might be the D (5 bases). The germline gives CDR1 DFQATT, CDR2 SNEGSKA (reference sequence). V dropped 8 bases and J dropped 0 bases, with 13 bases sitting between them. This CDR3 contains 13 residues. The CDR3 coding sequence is TGCAGTCATGTTGGGGGGTTGAACACTGAAGCTTTCTTT. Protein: CSHVGGLNTEAFF.

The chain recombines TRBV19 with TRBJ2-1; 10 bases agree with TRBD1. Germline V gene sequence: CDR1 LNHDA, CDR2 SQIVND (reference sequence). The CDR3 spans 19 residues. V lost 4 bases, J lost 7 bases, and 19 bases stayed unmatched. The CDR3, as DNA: TGTGCCAGTAGTAAACCGGGACAGGGGAATCTAGGGCGAACGAATGAGCAGTTCTTC. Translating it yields CASSKPGQGNLGRTNEQFF.

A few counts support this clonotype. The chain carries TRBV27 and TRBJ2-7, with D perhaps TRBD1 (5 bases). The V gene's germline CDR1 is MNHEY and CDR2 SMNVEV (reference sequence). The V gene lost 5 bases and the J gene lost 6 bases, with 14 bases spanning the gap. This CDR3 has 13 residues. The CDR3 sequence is CASSAQGRLEQYV. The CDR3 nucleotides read TGTGCCAGCAGTGCCCAGGGAAGGCTCGAGCAGTACGTC.

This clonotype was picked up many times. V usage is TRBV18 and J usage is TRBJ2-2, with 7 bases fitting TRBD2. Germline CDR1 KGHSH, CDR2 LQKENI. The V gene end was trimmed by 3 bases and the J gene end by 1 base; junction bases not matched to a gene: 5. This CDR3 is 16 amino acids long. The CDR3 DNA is TGTGCCAGCTCACCGCAGCGGGATGGGAACACCGGGGAGCTGTTTTTT. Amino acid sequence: CASSPQRDGNTGELFF.

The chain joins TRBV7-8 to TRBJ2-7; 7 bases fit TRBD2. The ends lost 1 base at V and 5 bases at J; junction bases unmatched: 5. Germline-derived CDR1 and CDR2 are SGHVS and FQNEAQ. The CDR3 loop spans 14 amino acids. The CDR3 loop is CASSLESGKDEQYF. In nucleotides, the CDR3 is TGTGCCAGCAGCTTAGAGAGCGGGAAGGACGAGCAGTACTTC.

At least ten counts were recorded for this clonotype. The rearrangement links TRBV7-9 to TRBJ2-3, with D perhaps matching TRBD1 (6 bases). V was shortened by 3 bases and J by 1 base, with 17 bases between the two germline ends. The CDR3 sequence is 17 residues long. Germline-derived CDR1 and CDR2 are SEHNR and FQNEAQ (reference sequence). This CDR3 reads CASSFPNQGSRTDTQYF. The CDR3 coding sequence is TGTGCCAGCAGCTTCCCTAACCAGGGGTCGCGCACAGATACGCAGTATTTT.

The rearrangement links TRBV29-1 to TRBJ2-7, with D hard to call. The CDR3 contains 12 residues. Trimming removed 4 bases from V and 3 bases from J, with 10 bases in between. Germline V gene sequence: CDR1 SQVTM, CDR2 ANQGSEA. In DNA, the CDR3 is TGCAGCGTTGTCGGAGCTTTCTACGAGCAGTACGTC. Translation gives CSVVGAFYEQYV.

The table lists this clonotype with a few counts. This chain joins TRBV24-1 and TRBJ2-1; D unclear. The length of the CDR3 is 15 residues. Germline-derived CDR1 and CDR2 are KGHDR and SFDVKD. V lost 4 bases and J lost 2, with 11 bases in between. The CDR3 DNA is TGTGCCACCAGTGAAATTGGGGTACCCTACAATGAGCAGTTCTTC. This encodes CATSEIGVPYNEQFF.

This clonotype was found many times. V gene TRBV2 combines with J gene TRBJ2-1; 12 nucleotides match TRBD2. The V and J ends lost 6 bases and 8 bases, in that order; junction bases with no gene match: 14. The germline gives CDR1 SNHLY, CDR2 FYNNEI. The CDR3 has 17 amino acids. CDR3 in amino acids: CASSPTSGSPAVDEQFF. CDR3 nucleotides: TGTGCCAGCAGCCCGACTAGCGGGAGTCCGGCTGTGGATGAGCAGTTCTTC.

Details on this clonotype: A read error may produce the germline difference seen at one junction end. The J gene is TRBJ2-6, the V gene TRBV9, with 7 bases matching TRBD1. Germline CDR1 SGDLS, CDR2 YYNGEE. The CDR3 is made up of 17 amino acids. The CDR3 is CASSYGQAFSGANVLTF. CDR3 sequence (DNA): TGCGCCAGCAGCTACGGACAGGCCTTCTCTGGGGCCAACGTCCTGACTTTC.